These 10 T cell receptor beta chains originate from one sample sequenced in a study of T cell changes during pregnancy in multiple sclerosis. Libraries were prepared by immunoSEQ multiplex PCR; TCRdb keeps only in-frame clonotypes and omits some of them. The sample includes 55,000 to 70,000 clones, around 90% of them seen just once. This sample comprised CD4+ T cells from peripheral blood mononuclear cells, obtained after pregnancy. These receptors were obtained from a female donor with multiple sclerosis, enrolled in a pregnancy study.

The CDR3, as DNA: TGTGCCAGCAGTTTTACGGGACAGGGGCGCTACGAGCAGTACTTC. It codes for CASSFTGQGRYEQYF. The chain has TRBV28 and TRBJ2-7; 10 bases are shared with TRBD1. The CDR3 totals 15 residues. Germline V gene sequence: CDR1 MDHEN, CDR2 SYDVKM. Germline trimming cut 3 bases from V and 3 bases from J; bases unmatched to any gene: 5.

V gene TRBV6-1 combines with J gene TRBJ2-5; TRBD1 aligns across 10 bases. There are 15 residues in the CDR3. Looked up from germline, CDR1 is MNHNS and CDR2 is SASEGT. J lost 2 bases, V lost 6 bases, and 6 bases had no gene match. The CDR3 DNA reads TGTGCCAGCAGGGACAGGGGGACGCCACAAGAGACCCAGTACTTC. It codes for CASRDRGTPQETQYF.

This sequence joins TRBV6-1 and TRBJ2-7; 8 nucleotides match TRBD1. The CDR3 totals 14 residues. V trimming: 7 bases; J trimming: 2 bases; junction bases outside the gene matches: 7. In germline, CDR1 is MNHNS, CDR2 SASEGT. The CDR3 region is CASNPGTGTYEQYF. DNA for the CDR3: TGTGCCAGCAACCCCGGGACAGGAACCTACGAGCAGTACTTC.

CDR3 DNA sequence: TGTGCCAGTAGCCCAGACAGGGGAGCTAACTATGGCTACACCTTC. Translating it yields CASSPDRGANYGYTF. This chain links TRBV19 with TRBJ1-2; TRBD1 matches at 8 bases. From germline, CDR1 is LNHDA and CDR2 SQIVND (reference sequence). CDR3 length equals 15 residues. Trimming removed 6 bases from V and 0 bases from J; junction bases left unmatched: 6.

The chain employs TRBV2 and TRBJ2-2; TRBD1 agrees at 7 bases. The V gene's germline CDR1 is SNHLY and CDR2 FYNNEI. The V gene end was trimmed by 6 bases and the J gene end by 5 bases; junction bases not matched to a gene: 3. CDR3 size: 13 residues. The CDR3 DNA reads as TGTGCCAGCAGCGACAGGGTTACCGGGGAGCTGTTTTTT. Protein sequence: CASSDRVTGELFF.

The genes are TRBV6-5 and TRBJ2-2, with D possibly matching TRBD2 (5 bases). The V end was cut by 10 bases, the J end by 2 bases, with 14 bases between. The CDR3 has 14 residues. The germline V gene has CDR1 MNHEY and CDR2 SVGAGI. The CDR3 DNA reads as TGTGCCACCCAGCGGAACCGAAACACCGGGGAGCTGTTTTTT. Its protein product is CATQRNRNTGELFF.

This chain connects TRBV5-4 to TRBJ1-6; 7 bases map to TRBD1. The V gene end was trimmed by 4 bases and the J gene end by 0 bases; junction bases not matched to a gene: 4. The CDR3 runs 16 residues. Per the germline V gene, CDR1 is SGHNT and CDR2 is YYREEE (reference sequence). The CDR3 loop is CASSKGQSSYNSPLHF. In DNA form, the CDR3 reads TGTGCCAGCAGCAAGGGACAGAGCTCCTATAATTCACCCCTCCACTTT. The full variable domain, rest sourced from reference TRBV5-4 and TRBJ1-6, is ETGVTQSPTHLIKTRGQQVTLRCSSQSGHNTVSWYQQALGQGPQFIFQYYREEENGRGNFPPRFSGLQFPNYSSELNVNALELDDSALYLCASSKGQSSYNSPLHFGNGTRLTVT.

This chain links TRBV6-1 with TRBJ2-7, with 10 nucleotides matching TRBD1. Per germline, CDR1 MNHNS and CDR2 SASEGT. The CDR3 sequence is 15 residues long. The trim removed 4 bases at V and 3 bases at J, leaving 6 bases unmatched. CDR3 DNA: TGTGCCAGCAGTGGTGGACAGGGGGGTTACTACGAGCAGTACTTC. Protein: CASSGGQGGYYEQYF.

This chain links TRBV13 with TRBJ1-5; D is uncertain. The V gene lost 1 base and the J gene lost 7 bases, with 8 bases spanning the gap. CDR1 PRHDT and CDR2 FYEKMQ come from the germline V gene (reference sequence). The CDR3 contains 13 residues. CDR3 nucleotides: TGTGCCAGCAGCTTAGAGGAGCTACAGCCCCAGCATTTT. Protein product: CASSLEELQPQHF.

The chain uses TRBV19 and TRBJ2-7; TRBD2 is a possible D gene (6 bases). CDR1 and CDR2 from the germline V gene are LNHDA and SQIVND (reference sequence). The length of the CDR3 is 15 residues. Deletions cut 5 bases from V and 2 bases from J, with 16 bases between. The CDR3 DNA sequence: TGTGCCAGTAGTGCCCGACTTAGCGGCCCCTACGAGCAGTACTTC. Residues: CASSARLSGPYEQYF.